This T cell receptor beta chain comes out of a study of T-cell memory formation after mild COVID-19. Study-wide points: Pre-infection memory contained some responding clones, which suggested that cross-reactive memory had joined. CD8+ contracting clones occupied EMRA, while CD4+ ones occupied mainly CM and EM.

The junction had 7 bases not matched to a gene; V was cut back by 2 bases and J by 7 bases. Germline CDR1 reads SGHRS; CDR2 reads YFSETQ. The CDR3 consists of 15 residues. As to this clonotype: The antigen is not known.

TCRdb re-called the 5' RACE reads through MiXCR, storing one row per CDR3 protein. The table lists 300,000 to 350,000 distinct CDR3 sequences, around 19% of them singletons. The chain combines TRBV5-1 with TRBJ2-2; 8 bases are shared with TRBD1. What was sequenced was PBMCs or a T cell subset sorted from them (not recorded which). The receptor comes from a man younger than 35 who had mild COVID-19 (a few samples of this study predate the infection). Cell type and time point are not known. CDR3 sequence: CASSLRTGTFGELFF. In DNA, the CDR3 is TGCGCCAGCAGCTTACGGACAGGGACTTTCGGGGAGCTGTTTTTT.